The clone carrying this T cell receptor (beta chain) was detected a few times. Its antigen is not identified. The sample originates from a study of cytomegalovirus exposure and HLA in healthy donors. Study-level results: The listing of 150 or so TCR beta chains classed them as cytomegalovirus-associated.

The primer mix had 60 Vbeta and 13 Jbeta primers. In the original analysis: About 9.9 million shared chains were among approximately 80 million unique TCR beta chains counted in a later analysis. This table comes from immunoSEQ multiplex PCR, and its TCRdb copy is limited to in-frame clones, with some not included. That table gives V, J and clone size, and the DNA gave D and trimming. The profile shows roughly 100,000 clones, around 9.1% of them singletons. Sample: PBMCs. The clonotype was recovered from a man aged 35-49 years in good health and CMV-seropositive.

CDR3 nucleotides: TGTGCCAGCAGCATCGGACAGTTTGAACAGCCCCAGCATTTT. Encoded protein: CASSIGQFEQPQHF. This chain uses TRBV5-6 with TRBJ1-5; possibly TRBD1 for D (6 bases). This CDR3 has 14 amino acids. The germline V gene encodes CDR1 SGHDT and CDR2 YYEEEE. V lost 4 bases, J lost 7 bases, and 15 bases lay in between.